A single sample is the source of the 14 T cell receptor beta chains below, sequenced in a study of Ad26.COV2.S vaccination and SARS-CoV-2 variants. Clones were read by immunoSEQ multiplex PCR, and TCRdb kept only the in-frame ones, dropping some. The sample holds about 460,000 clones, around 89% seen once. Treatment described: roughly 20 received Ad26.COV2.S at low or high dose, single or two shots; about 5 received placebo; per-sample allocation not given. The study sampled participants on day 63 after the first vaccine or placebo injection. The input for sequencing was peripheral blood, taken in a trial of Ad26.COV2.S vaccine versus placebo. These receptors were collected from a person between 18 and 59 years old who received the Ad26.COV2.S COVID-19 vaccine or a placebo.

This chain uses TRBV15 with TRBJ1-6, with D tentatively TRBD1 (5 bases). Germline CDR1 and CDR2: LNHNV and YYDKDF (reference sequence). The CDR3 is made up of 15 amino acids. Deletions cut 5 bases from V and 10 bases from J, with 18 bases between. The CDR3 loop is CATSSPGAGTSPLHF. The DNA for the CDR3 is TGTGCCACCAGCTCCCCTGGGGCAGGGACCTCACCCCTCCACTTT.

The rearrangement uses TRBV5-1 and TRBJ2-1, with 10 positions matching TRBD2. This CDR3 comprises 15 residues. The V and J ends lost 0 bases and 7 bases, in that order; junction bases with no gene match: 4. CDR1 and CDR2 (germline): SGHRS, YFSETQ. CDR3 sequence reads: CASSLAPSGSNEQFF. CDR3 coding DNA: TGCGCCAGCAGCTTGGCTCCTAGCGGGAGTAATGAGCAGTTCTTC.

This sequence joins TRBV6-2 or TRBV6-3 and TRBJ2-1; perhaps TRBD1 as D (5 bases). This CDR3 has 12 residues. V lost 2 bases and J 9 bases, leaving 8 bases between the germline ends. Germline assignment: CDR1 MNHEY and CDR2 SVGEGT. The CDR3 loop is CASSYRQGEQFF. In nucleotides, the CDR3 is TGTGCCAGCAGTTACAGGCAGGGTGAGCAGTTCTTC.

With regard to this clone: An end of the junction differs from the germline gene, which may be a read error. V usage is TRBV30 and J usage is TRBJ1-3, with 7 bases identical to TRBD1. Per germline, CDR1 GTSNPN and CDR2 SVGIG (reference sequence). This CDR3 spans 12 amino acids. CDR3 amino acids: CAWGTAGNTIYF. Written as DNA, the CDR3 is TGTGCCTGGGGGACAGCTGGGAACACCATATATTTT.

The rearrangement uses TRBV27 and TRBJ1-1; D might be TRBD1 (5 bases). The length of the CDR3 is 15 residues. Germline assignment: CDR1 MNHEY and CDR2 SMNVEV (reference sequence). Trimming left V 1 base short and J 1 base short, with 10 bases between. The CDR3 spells CASSLWGGQNTEAFF. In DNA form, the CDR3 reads TGTGCCAGCAGTTTATGGGGGGGTCAGAACACTGAAGCTTTCTTT.

CDR3 sequence: CASSSMREKDQPQHF. Here the CDR3 DNA reads TGTGCCAGCAGTTCTATGAGGGAAAAGGATCAGCCCCAGCATTTT. The chain joins TRBV6-6 to TRBJ1-5; D remains ambiguous. V was pared by 4 bases and J by 5 bases, with 15 bases between. In germline, CDR1 is MNHNY, CDR2 SVGAGI (reference sequence). CDR3 size: 15 residues.

CDR3 residues: CASSLPPRTDTQYF. As DNA, the CDR3 is TGTGCCAGCAGTTTACCCCCTAGGACAGATACGCAGTATTTT. This chain joins TRBV28 and TRBJ2-3; D is unclear. The V end lost 2 bases, the J end lost 3 bases, and 9 bases lay between the germline ends. The CDR3 runs to 14 residues. CDR1 and CDR2 (germline): MDHEN, SYDVKM.

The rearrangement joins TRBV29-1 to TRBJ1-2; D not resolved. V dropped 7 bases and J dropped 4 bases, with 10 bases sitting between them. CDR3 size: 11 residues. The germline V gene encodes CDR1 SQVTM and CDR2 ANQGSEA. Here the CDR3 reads CSATVTYGYTF. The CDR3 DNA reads TGCAGCGCCACGGTGACCTATGGCTACACCTTC.

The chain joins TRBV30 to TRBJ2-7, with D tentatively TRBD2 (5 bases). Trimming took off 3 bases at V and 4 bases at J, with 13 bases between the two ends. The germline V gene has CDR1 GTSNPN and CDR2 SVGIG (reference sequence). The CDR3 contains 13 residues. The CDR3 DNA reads TGTGCCTGGAGGACCCCGGGAATATACGAGCAGTACTTC. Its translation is CAWRTPGIYEQYF.

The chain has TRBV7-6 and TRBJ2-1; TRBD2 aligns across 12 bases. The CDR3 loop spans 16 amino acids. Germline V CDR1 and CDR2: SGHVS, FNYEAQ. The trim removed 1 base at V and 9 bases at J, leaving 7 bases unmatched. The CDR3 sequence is CASSLGGLAGSSEQFF. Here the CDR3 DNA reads TGTGCCAGCAGCTTAGGGGGACTAGCGGGCTCCAGTGAGCAGTTCTTC.

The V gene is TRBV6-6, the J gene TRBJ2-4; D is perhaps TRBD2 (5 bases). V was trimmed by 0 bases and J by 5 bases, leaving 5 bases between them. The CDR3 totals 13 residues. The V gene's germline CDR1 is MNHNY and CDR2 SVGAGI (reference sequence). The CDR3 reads CASSYSLENIQYF. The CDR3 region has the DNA TGTGCCAGCAGTTACTCACTAGAAAACATTCAGTACTTC.

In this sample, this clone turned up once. The CDR3 region has the DNA TGTGCCAGCAGTTTCCTAGGGGCCGGCCTCTCTTTTGAAAACACCATATATTTT. It translates to CASSFLGAGLSFENTIYF. The chain uses TRBV28 and TRBJ1-3; the D gene is possibly TRBD1 (5 bases). CDR1 is MDHEN, CDR2 SYDVKM, per germline. The CDR3 has 18 residues. Trimming removed 3 bases at V and 6 bases at J, with 24 bases between.

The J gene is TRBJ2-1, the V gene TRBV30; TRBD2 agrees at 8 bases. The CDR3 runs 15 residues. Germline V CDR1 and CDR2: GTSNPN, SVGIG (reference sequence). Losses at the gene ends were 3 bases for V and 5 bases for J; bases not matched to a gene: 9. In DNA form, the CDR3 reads TGTGCCTGGAGCCTAGCGGGCAAACGAAACAATGAGCAGTTCTTC. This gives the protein CAWSLAGKRNNEQFF.

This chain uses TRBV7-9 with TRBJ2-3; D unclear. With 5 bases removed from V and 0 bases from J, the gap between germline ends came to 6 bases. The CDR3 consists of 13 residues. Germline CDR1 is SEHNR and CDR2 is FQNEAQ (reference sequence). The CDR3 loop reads CASSVYSTDTQYF. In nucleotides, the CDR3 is TGTGCCAGCAGCGTCTACAGCACAGATACGCAGTATTTT.